Each of the 2 T cell receptor beta chains below was sequenced from the same sample in a study of graft-versus-host responses after intestinal transplantation. The table came from immunoSEQ multiplex PCR; TCRdb's copy has only in-frame clones and leaves some out. The table has just under 50,000 clones, around 84% seen once. These receptors have no identified antigens. The sample consisted of unstimulated CD4+ T cells sorted from spleen or lymph node cells, taken before transplant. These receptors originate from a human donor who was the organ donor for an intestinal transplant.

The rearrangement joins TRBV20-1 to TRBJ2-3; no definite D call. Trimming cost V 5 bases and J 4 bases, with 7 bases left between them. The germline gives CDR1 DFQATT, CDR2 SNEGSKA (reference sequence). The CDR3 is 11 amino acids. The CDR3 loop reads CSAASADTQYF. The CDR3 DNA reads TGCAGTGCTGCCTCCGCAGATACGCAGTATTTT.

The chain uses TRBV30 and TRBJ2-1; D may be TRBD1 (5 bases). Between the trimmed V and J ends, which lost 2 bases and 1 base, there was a span of 15 bases. The germline V gene encodes CDR1 GTSNPN and CDR2 SVGIG (reference sequence). This CDR3 is built from 16 residues. The CDR3 loop is CAWSQFKGQSYNEQFF. The CDR3 coding sequence is TGTGCCTGGAGTCAATTTAAGGGGCAGTCCTACAATGAGCAGTTCTTC.